This passage covers 17 T cell receptor beta chains from one sample sequenced in a study of blood T cell repertoires in COVID-19. The repertoire was sequenced with immunoSEQ multiplex PCR; TCRdb's copy has only in-frame clones and lacks some. The sample holds about 220,000 clones, around 82% seen once. Source material: peripheral blood. These receptors all come from an elderly woman with acute or convalescent COVID-19.

The chain recombines TRBV5-4 with TRBJ1-6; 8 bases agree with TRBD1. This CDR3 contains 16 residues. V trimming: 1 base; J trimming: 10 bases; junction bases outside the gene matches: 10. Germline V lookup: CDR1 SGHNT, CDR2 YYREEE (reference sequence). DNA for the CDR3: TGTGCCAGCAGCTTGCGGTTGACAGGGGTACAGTCACCCCTCCACTTT. It yields the protein CASSLRLTGVQSPLHF.

As DNA, the CDR3 is TGTGCCACCAGCAGTGGGGGCGGAAACACTGAAGCTTTCTTT. As protein: CATSSGGGNTEAFF. The chain has TRBV15 and TRBJ1-1; TRBD1 might be the D (6 bases). The CDR3 contains 14 residues. Germline-derived CDR1 and CDR2 are LNHNV and YYDKDF (reference sequence). Trimming took off 3 bases at V and 2 bases at J, with 10 bases between the two ends.

The V and J genes are TRBV7-3 and TRBJ2-5, with 9 bases that match TRBD2. V dropped 0 bases and J dropped 5; count of bases not matched to a gene: 4. The length of the CDR3 is 15 residues. Germline V CDR1 and CDR2: SGHTA, FQGTGA. CDR3 loop: CASSLTRTSAETQYF. The CDR3 DNA sequence: TGTGCCAGCAGCTTAACGCGGACTAGCGCCGAGACCCAGTACTTC.

CDR3 loop: CASSPYGLSSEQYF. Written as DNA, the CDR3 is TGCGCCAGCAGCCCCTACGGACTCTCGAGCGAGCAGTACTTC. The rearrangement links TRBV5-1 to TRBJ2-7; a possible D gene is TRBD2 (5 bases). The length of the CDR3 is 14 residues. Germline V gene lookup returns CDR1 SGHRS and CDR2 YFSETQ. V lost 4 bases and J lost 6, with 17 bases in between.

This chain connects TRBV19 to TRBJ2-2, with a possible D match to TRBD2 (5 bases). This CDR3 comprises 14 residues. Per the germline V gene, CDR1 is LNHDA and CDR2 is SQIVND (reference sequence). Trimming left V 3 bases short and J 1 base short, with 6 bases between. The CDR3 spells CASSIGGNTGELFF. The CDR3 DNA follows: TGTGCCAGTAGTATTGGAGGGAACACCGGGGAGCTGTTTTTT.

The chain recombines TRBV19 with TRBJ1-1, with TRBD1 identical over 8 bases. The J segment lost 3 bases and the V segment lost 6 bases, leaving 15 bases of the junction unmatched. This CDR3 has 17 residues. Germline lookup yields CDR1 LNHDA and CDR2 SQIVND (reference sequence). This CDR3 is CASRQTGELSPHTEAFF. The DNA for the CDR3 is TGTGCCAGTAGGCAGACAGGGGAGTTGTCTCCGCACACTGAAGCTTTCTTT.

The V call is TRBV12-5, the J call TRBJ2-5, with 10 bases identical to TRBD1. The CDR3 has 18 amino acids. V lost 0 bases to trimming and J lost 4 bases; unmatched junction nucleotides: 11. Germline-derived CDR1 and CDR2 are LGHNT and FRNRAP. The CDR3 bases are TGTGCTAGTGGTTTGGTTATGAGGACAGGGGGTGATCGAGAGACCCAGTACTTC. It is translated as CASGLVMRTGGDRETQYF.

This clone has more than one count but fewer than ten. The V and J genes are TRBV10-3 and TRBJ2-7; 10 bases map to TRBD1. The CDR3 is made up of 15 amino acids. Germline V gives CDR1 ENHRY, CDR2 SYGVKD. Germline trimming cut 6 bases from V and 0 bases from J; bases unmatched to any gene: 5. The CDR3: CAIRSGTGASYEQYF. CDR3 DNA: TGTGCCATCAGGTCCGGGACAGGGGCCTCCTACGAGCAGTACTTC.

The chain recombines TRBV28 with TRBJ2-1; 10 nucleotides agree with TRBD1. CDR3 size: 14 residues. After removal of 6 bases from V and 8 bases from J, the junction contained 7 bases not matched to a gene. Germline V gene data show CDR1 as MDHEN and CDR2 as SYDVKM. The CDR3 protein is CASSLTGGGYEQFF. The CDR3 DNA is TGTGCCAGCAGCTTGACAGGGGGCGGGTATGAGCAGTTCTTC.

Here the CDR3 DNA reads TGTGCCAGCAGCCAGCGGGGGAGCTCCTACAATGAGCAGTTCTTC. Its protein product is CASSQRGSSYNEQFF. The rearrangement joins TRBV27 to TRBJ2-1; the match to TRBD2 covers 8 bases. V trimming: 6 bases; J trimming: 0 bases; junction bases outside the gene matches: 4. The germline V gene encodes CDR1 MNHEY and CDR2 SMNVEV (reference sequence). The CDR3 runs 15 residues.

The chain recombines TRBV5-1 with TRBJ1-2; 7 nucleotides match TRBD1. Germline CDR1 SGHRS, CDR2 YFSETQ. CDR3 length equals 14 residues. V gave up 3 bases and J gave up 3 bases; unmatched junction bases: 5. This CDR3 is CASSSRGRDYGYTF. Written as DNA, the CDR3 is TGCGCCAGCAGCTCAAGGGGGCGCGACTATGGCTACACCTTC.

This clone was seen only once. The genes are TRBV6-5 and TRBJ1-5; D possibly corresponds to TRBD1 (6 bases). CDR1 is MNHEY, CDR2 SVGAGI, per germline. The germline V and J ends were trimmed by 7 bases and 1 base, with 11 bases remaining between them. This CDR3 is built from 14 residues. For the CDR3, the DNA is TGTGCCAGCACCTCCGGACAGAGCAATCAGCCCCAGCATTTT. Amino acids: CASTSGQSNQPQHF.

V and J are TRBV6-5 and TRBJ1-2; 8 positions match TRBD1. CDR1 is MNHEY and CDR2 is SVGAGI in the germline V gene. The CDR3 covers 15 residues. The V gene end was trimmed by 11 bases and the J gene end by 4 bases; junction bases not matched to a gene: 15. The CDR3 region has the DNA TGTGCCGTGTCCGGGACAGGTTCTTTTAGCTATGGCTACACCTTC. Amino acids: CAVSGTGSFSYGYTF.

This sequence joins TRBV7-2 and TRBJ1-3, with 8 bases lining up with TRBD1. V trimming: 5 bases; J trimming: 3 bases; junction bases outside the gene matches: 3. There are 14 residues in the CDR3. Looked up from germline, CDR1 is SGHTA and CDR2 is FQGNSA. DNA for the CDR3: TGTGCCAGCAGCCCACAGGGGGGTGGAAACACCATATATTTT. Its translation is CASSPQGGGNTIYF.

The rearrangement links TRBV9 to TRBJ2-4, with TRBD1 matching 9 bases. There are 14 residues in the CDR3. The germline V gene has CDR1 SGDLS and CDR2 YYNGEE. V shed 0 bases and J 7 bases; nucleotides not matched to a gene: 2. CDR3 amino acids: CASSVGTGVNIQYF. The CDR3 region has the DNA TGTGCCAGCAGCGTAGGGACAGGGGTTAACATTCAGTACTTC.

This clone was counted between two and nine times. J is TRBJ1-4 and V is TRBV4-2, with a weak D call TRBD1 (6 bases). This CDR3 has 15 amino acids. Deletions cut 2 bases from V and 4 bases from J, with 11 bases between. The germline V gene encodes CDR1 LGHNA and CDR2 YNFKEQ. CDR3 nucleotide sequence: TGTGCCAGCAGCCAACCACAGGGAAATAATGAAAAACTGTTTTTT. Its translation is CASSQPQGNNEKLFF.

The chain recombines TRBV5-6 with TRBJ2-2, with D perhaps TRBD1 (6 bases). The CDR3 has 14 residues. Germline V gene data show CDR1 as SGHDT and CDR2 as YYEEEE. Trimming took off 2 bases at V and 4 bases at J, with 9 bases between the two ends. The CDR3 reads CASSLQGFTGELFF. The CDR3 nucleotides read TGTGCCAGCAGCTTACAGGGTTTCACCGGGGAGCTGTTTTTT.